Below are 17 T cell receptor beta chains sequenced from a single sample in a study of cytomegalovirus exposure and HLA in healthy donors. PCR primers comprised 60 Vbeta and 13 Jbeta primers. Measured with immunoSEQ multiplex PCR; TCRdb has only the in-frame clones, and not every one. The sample carries about 160,000 clones, 68% recorded once. Sequences were obtained from PBMCs. These receptors were obtained from a man aged 50 to 60 in good health and CMV-seronegative.

This chain connects TRBV5-4 to TRBJ2-1; 10 bases line up with TRBD2. The CDR3 runs to 16 residues. Germline V lookup: CDR1 SGHNT, CDR2 YYREEE (reference sequence). The V gene end was trimmed by 9 bases and the J gene end by 7 bases; junction bases not matched to a gene: 16. CDR3 sequence (DNA): TGTGCCACCAACCTAGGAGGAGCGGGGGGGAGGAATGAGCAGTTCTTC. This encodes CATNLGGAGGRNEQFF.

The gene calls are TRBV7-9 and TRBJ1-2, with TRBD1 identical over 9 bases. With 5 bases clipped from V and 3 bases from J, the junction kept 4 bases outside the gene matches. The V gene's germline CDR1 is SEHNR and CDR2 FQNEAQ (reference sequence). The CDR3 spans 14 residues. The CDR3 reads CASSPRTGDYGYTF. CDR3 nucleotide sequence: TGTGCCAGCAGCCCAAGGACAGGGGACTATGGCTACACCTTC. Drawing the rest from reference TRBV7-9 and TRBJ1-2, the complete variable domain is DTGVSQNPRHKITKRGQNVTFRCDPISEHNRLYWYRQTLGQGPEFLTYFQNEAQLEKSRLLSDRFSAERPKGSFSTLEIQRTEQGDSAMYLCASSPRTGDYGYTFGSGTRLTVV.

J is TRBJ2-7 and V is TRBV5-6; no clear D. Germline CDR1 reads SGHDT; CDR2 reads YYEEEE. CDR3 length: 15 amino acids. Trimming removed 0 bases at V and 3 bases at J, with 13 bases between. The CDR3 DNA reads TGTGCCAGCAGCTTGGCGGCAACAGTTCGCTACGAGCAGTACTTC. It yields the protein CASSLAATVRYEQYF.

This clone was counted between two and nine times. The chain has TRBV19 and TRBJ1-5; 9 bases fit TRBD1. Germline CDR1 LNHDA, CDR2 SQIVND (reference sequence). CDR3 length equals 16 residues. V dropped 7 bases and J dropped 7; count of bases not matched to a gene: 14. CDR3 nucleotides: TGTGCCAGTAACACTTACTGGGACAGGGCAAGGCAGCCCCAGCATTTT. Translation: CASNTYWDRARQPQHF.

The table lists this clone with a few counts. V and J are TRBV6-1 and TRBJ1-5, with a tentative D call TRBD1 (5 bases). CDR1 is MNHNS and CDR2 is SASEGT in the germline V gene. V lost 6 bases and J lost 1, with 13 bases in between. This CDR3 region has 15 residues. CDR3 protein: CASRGGGESNQPQHF. DNA for the CDR3: TGTGCCAGCAGAGGCGGGGGGGAGAGCAATCAGCCCCAGCATTTT.

The J gene is TRBJ2-7, the V gene TRBV5-1; D gene uncertain. V dropped 0 bases and J dropped 2 bases, with 9 bases sitting between them. This CDR3 has 14 amino acids. Germline CDR1 reads SGHRS; CDR2 reads YFSETQ. CDR3 sequence (DNA): TGCGCCAGCAGCTTGGCCGAGATTCCCTACGAGCAGTACTTC. Its translation: CASSLAEIPYEQYF.

The genes are TRBV2 and TRBJ1-5, with 7 bases fitting TRBD1. Germline V lookup: CDR1 SNHLY, CDR2 FYNNEI. V shed 6 bases, J shed 9 bases, and the junction held 17 bases outside the gene matches. This CDR3 spans 16 amino acids. The CDR3, as DNA: TGTGCCAGCAGCGCCTCGCCTACAGGGGAGTATGGGCCCCAGCATTTT. Translated, it gives CASSASPTGEYGPQHF.

This clone has only a few counts. The rearrangement joins TRBV6-1 to TRBJ2-3; 11 nucleotides agree with TRBD2. With 3 bases clipped from V and 4 bases from J, the junction kept 3 bases outside the gene matches. The CDR3 consists of 15 residues. The germline V gene has CDR1 MNHNS and CDR2 SASEGT. The CDR3 DNA reads as TGTGCCAGCAGTGATTTTAGCGGGGGGGCAGATACGCAGTATTTT. Residues: CASSDFSGGADTQYF.

This clone has more than one count but fewer than ten. The CDR3 here is CASSEPWGKLFF. DNA for the CDR3: TGTGCCAGCAGTGAACCCTGGGGCAAACTGTTTTTT. The rearrangement joins TRBV6-1 to TRBJ1-4; possibly TRBD1 for D (5 bases). The V end was cut by 2 bases, the J end by 11 bases, with 9 bases between. This CDR3 comprises 12 residues. The germline CDR1 and CDR2 sequences are MNHNS and SASEGT.

CDR3 DNA sequence: TGTGCCATCAGTGAGGCGGCATACGACGGGGAGCAGTACTTC. It translates to CAISEAAYDGEQYF. The chain joins TRBV10-3 to TRBJ2-7; D unresolved. Germline lookup yields CDR1 ENHRY and CDR2 SYGVKD. This CDR3 comprises 14 residues. V lost 2 bases and J lost 7, with 15 bases in between.

The chain couples TRBV4-3 to TRBJ2-1; TRBD2 aligns across 12 bases. Germline-derived CDR1 and CDR2 are LGHNA and YSLEER. The CDR3 length is 15 residues. The trim removed 7 bases at V and 5 bases at J, leaving 6 bases unmatched. The CDR3 here is CASTRTSGVDNEQFF. CDR3 nucleotide sequence: TGCGCCAGCACCCGGACTAGCGGGGTTGACAATGAGCAGTTCTTC.

The V gene is TRBV27, the J gene TRBJ1-1; no firm D call. The ends were cut back, 4 bases at V and 3 bases at J, with 9 bases in the middle. The CDR3 covers 13 residues. Germline loops: CDR1 MNHEY, CDR2 SMNVEV (reference sequence). CDR3 nucleotide sequence: TGTGCCAGCAGTTATCTAGGAGACACTGAAGCTTTCTTT. Translated, it gives CASSYLGDTEAFF.

CDR3 nucleotides: TGTGCCAGCTCACCCATGGGACCGGACGGGGGTCTAAATCAGCCCCAGCATTTT. Its protein is CASSPMGPDGGLNQPQHF. The genes are TRBV18 and TRBJ1-5; possibly TRBD1 for D (5 bases). The CDR3 extends over 18 amino acids. V dropped 3 bases and J dropped 4 bases, with 22 bases sitting between them. Germline V lookup: CDR1 KGHSH, CDR2 LQKENI. Full variable domain (rest looked up from reference TRBV18 and TRBJ1-5): NAGVMQNPRHLVRRRGQEARLRCSPMKGHSHVYWYRQLPEEGLKFMVYLQKENIIDESGMPKERFSAEFPKEGPSILRIQQVVRGDSAAYFCASSPMGPDGGLNQPQHFGDGTRLSIL.

The chain couples TRBV19 to TRBJ2-7; 7 bases line up with TRBD1. CDR3 size: 15 residues. V dropped 2 bases and J dropped 3; count of bases not matched to a gene: 7. The germline gives CDR1 LNHDA, CDR2 SQIVND (reference sequence). In nucleotides, the CDR3 is TGTGCCAGTAGTATACAAGGGGGACAGTACTACGAGCAGTACTTC. Translation gives CASSIQGGQYYEQYF.

This clone appeared a few times. The chain links TRBV7-6 to TRBJ2-5; maybe TRBD1 (6 bases). V lost 0 bases and J lost 2, with 10 bases in between. From germline, CDR1 is SGHVS and CDR2 FNYEAQ. The CDR3 has 15 amino acids. This CDR3 reads CASSLATGRQETQYF. CDR3 nucleotide sequence: TGTGCCAGCAGCTTAGCGACAGGCAGACAAGAGACCCAGTACTTC.

V usage is TRBV19 and J usage is TRBJ1-1, with 7 bases fitting TRBD1. This CDR3 is 14 amino acids long. Germline values: CDR1 LNHDA, CDR2 SQIVND (reference sequence). V trimming: 7 bases; J trimming: 4 bases; junction bases outside the gene matches: 9. CDR3 coding DNA: TGTGCCAGTAATTATGCAGGGGGAGGCACTGAAGCTTTCTTT. It codes for CASNYAGGGTEAFF.

This clone has a count of ten or more. The J gene is TRBJ2-7, the V gene TRBV5-1, with D possibly matching TRBD1 (6 bases). The V and J ends lost 3 bases and 1 base respectively, with 11 bases between them. The V gene's germline CDR1 is SGHRS and CDR2 YFSETQ. The CDR3 extends over 14 amino acids. For the CDR3, the DNA is TGCGCCAGCAGCTCCGGGACATTGTCCTACGAGCAGTACTTC. Translating gives CASSSGTLSYEQYF.